This entry is about one T cell receptor (beta chain). This entry belongs to a study of control samples from healthy donors and cancer patients. Here immunoSEQ multiplex PCR was the method, and the copy in TCRdb shows in-frame clones only, minus some. The sample comprises 45,000 to 55,000 clones, roughly 94% of which are singletons, and 2% to 3% rests with the top ten. V trimming: 4 bases; J trimming: 6 bases; junction bases outside the gene matches: 10. Germline-derived CDR1 and CDR2 are SEHNR and FQNEAQ (reference sequence). This CDR3 is 16 amino acids long. Sequenced sample: blood. The genes are TRBV7-9 and TRBJ2-1, with TRBD2 matching over 9 bases. The receptor's source is a man between 25 and 39 years old in good health. CDR3 DNA sequence: TGTGCCAGCAGCTCTCGACTGACTAGCGGTAGCAATGAGCAGTTCTTC. Its protein product is CASSSRLTSGSNEQFF.